The entry below describes one T cell receptor beta chain. Its specificity is not known. The germline V gene encodes CDR1 SEHNR and CDR2 FQNEAQ (reference sequence). The CDR3 covers 12 residues. V shed 4 bases and J shed 10 bases, with 11 bases lying between them. These data originate in a study of shared clonotypes between healthy human individuals. The assay was immunoSEQ multiplex PCR, and TCRdb's table has in-frame clones only and misses some. The table has more than 600,000 clones, about 90% seen once. CD8 cells regarded as naive lacked CD45RO, were positively chosen for CCR7, and omitted terminally differentiated effector memory CD45RA+ cells. Study results and limitations: Generation probabilities were higher for clonotypes shared across all four sorted-subset donors than for unshared ones. Across subsets, estimated richness was generally greater for naive than for memory populations.

The specimen was naive CD8+ T cells sorted from blood. This clonotype originated in a man aged 30 to 39 in good health. The chain joins TRBV7-9 to TRBJ2-1; D is uncertain. The CDR3, as DNA: TGTGCCAGCAGCTCAATATCTCTCGAGCAGTTCTTC. Amino acids: CASSSISLEQFF.